This T cell receptor (beta chain) was recovered during a study of shared clonotypes between healthy human individuals. J was trimmed by 2 bases and V by 0 bases; bases with no gene match: 3. This CDR3 has 15 amino acids. Germline lookup yields CDR1 SNHLY and CDR2 FYNNEI. Produced via immunoSEQ multiplex PCR; TCRdb's table is partial and in-frame only. The table has about 2.4 million clones, 93% seen once. Sequenced input: naive CD4+ T cells from PBMCs. Subset here: CD45RA+ positively selected. This chain connects TRBV2 to TRBJ1-2; 7 bases are a match to TRBD1. The clonotype was recovered from a man aged 18 to 30 in good health. Some clones in this sample may be carry-over from other donors' samples. CDR3 sequence: CASSEARTGNYGYTF. The DNA for the CDR3 is TGTGCCAGCAGTGAAGCAAGGACAGGAAACTATGGCTACACCTTC.